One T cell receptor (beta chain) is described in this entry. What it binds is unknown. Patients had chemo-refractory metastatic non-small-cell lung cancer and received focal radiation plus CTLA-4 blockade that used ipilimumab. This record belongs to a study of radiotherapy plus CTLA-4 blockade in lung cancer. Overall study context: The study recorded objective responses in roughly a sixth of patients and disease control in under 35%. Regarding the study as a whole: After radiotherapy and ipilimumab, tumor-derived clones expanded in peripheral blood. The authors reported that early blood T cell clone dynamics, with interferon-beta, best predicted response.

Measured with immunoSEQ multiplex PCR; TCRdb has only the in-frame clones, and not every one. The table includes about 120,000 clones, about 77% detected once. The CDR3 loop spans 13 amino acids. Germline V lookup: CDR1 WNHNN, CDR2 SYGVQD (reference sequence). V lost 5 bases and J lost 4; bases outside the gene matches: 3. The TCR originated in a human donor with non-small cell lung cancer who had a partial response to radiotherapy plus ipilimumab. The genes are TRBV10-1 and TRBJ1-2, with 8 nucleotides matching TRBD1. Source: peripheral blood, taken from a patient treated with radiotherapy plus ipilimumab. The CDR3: CASSQQGVYGYTF. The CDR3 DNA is TGCGCCAGCAGTCAACAGGGGGTCTATGGCTACACCTTC.